A selection of T cell receptor beta chains follows, all from one sample in a study of cytomegalovirus exposure and HLA in healthy donors. Data came from immunoSEQ multiplex PCR; TCRdb stores just in-frame clones and leaves some out. The repertoire table contains 40,000 to 50,000 clones. The specimen was PBMCs. The receptors originated from a woman aged 40-49 years in good health and CMV-seronegative. CDR3s include the opening cysteine and the closing phenylalanine or tryptophan. Each record gives: J gene, D gene, V gene, CDR3 protein, CDR3 DNA. A D gene is named only where the DNA matches it firmly.

J: TRBJ2-5
D: -
V: TRBV7-7
CDR3: CASSPNAGEGETQYF
DNA: TGTGCTAGCAGCCCAAATGCAGGGGAGGGAGAGACCCAGTACTTC

J: TRBJ2-5
D: -
V: TRBV11-3
CDR3: CASSLGSRSKRETQYF
DNA: TGTGCCAGCAGCTTGGGTTCGCGATCTAAGCGAGAGACCCAGTACTTC

J: TRBJ2-3
D: TRBD2
V: TRBV6-1
CDR3: CASSWTSGGRGEYF
DNA: TGTGCCAGCAGTTGGACTAGCGGGGGGCGGGGGGAGTATTTT

J: TRBJ1-1
D: -
V: TRBV18
CDR3: CASSPDQGSTEAFF
DNA: TGTGCCAGCTCACCGGATCAGGGGAGCACTGAAGCTTTCTTT

J: TRBJ1-3
D: TRBD1
V: TRBV4-3
CDR3: CASSLGTGSGNTIYF
DNA: TGCGCCAGCAGCCTGGGGACAGGGTCAGGAAACACCATATATTTT

J: TRBJ1-2
D: -
V: TRBV2
CDR3: CASGSPLNYGYTF
DNA: TGTGCCAGCGGTTCACCGCTAAACTATGGCTACACCTTC

J: TRBJ2-3
D: -
V: TRBV19
CDR3: CASSLQEITDTQYF
DNA: TGTGCCAGTAGTCTACAGGAGATCACAGATACGCAGTATTTT

J: TRBJ1-6
D: -
V: TRBV19
CDR3: CASRVSGTNSPLHF
DNA: TGTGCCAGTAGGGTCTCCGGGACAAATTCACCCCTCCACTTT

J: TRBJ2-1
D: TRBD2
V: TRBV29-1
CDR3: CSVEGDGGGTEQFF
DNA: TGCAGCGTTGAAGGGGACGGGGGGGGTACTGAGCAGTTCTTC

J: TRBJ2-1
D: TRBD2
V: TRBV29-1
CDR3: CSVSGNYNEQFF
DNA: TGCAGCGTCAGCGGGAACTACAATGAGCAGTTCTTC

J: TRBJ1-2
D: TRBD1
V: TRBV6-1
CDR3: CASTEGGQGHGYTF
DNA: TGTGCCAGCACCGAGGGGGGACAGGGGCATGGCTACACCTTC

J: TRBJ2-7
D: TRBD1
V: TRBV30
CDR3: CAWRRGTGAYEQYF
DNA: TGTGCCTGGAGACGAGGGACAGGGGCCTACGAGCAGTACTTC

J: TRBJ2-1
D: TRBD1
V: TRBV7-3
CDR3: CASSSDRSSDNEQFF
DNA: TGTGCCAGCAGCTCGGACAGGAGCTCCGACAATGAGCAGTTCTTC

J: TRBJ2-1
D: -
V: TRBV5-4
CDR3: CASSLRQVQFF
DNA: TGTGCCAGCAGCCTGCGACAGGTACAGTTCTTC

J: TRBJ2-1
D: -
V: TRBV29-1
CDR3: CSVERRGTYNEQFF
DNA: TGCAGCGTTGAAAGAAGAGGGACTTACAATGAGCAGTTCTTC

J: TRBJ2-5
D: TRBD2
V: TRBV11-2
CDR3: CASSLGTSGSRETQYF
DNA: TGTGCCAGCAGCTTAGGGACTAGCGGGAGCCGGGAGACCCAGTACTTC

J: TRBJ2-7
D: TRBD1
V: TRBV9
CDR3: CASSVGAGQGPYEQYF
DNA: TGTGCCAGCAGCGTAGGTGCGGGACAGGGTCCCTACGAGCAGTACTTC

J: TRBJ1-1
D: -
V: TRBV5-6
CDR3: CASSLESAGTEAFF
DNA: TGTGCCAGCAGCTTGGAGAGTGCGGGCACTGAAGCTTTCTTT

J: TRBJ2-1
D: TRBD1
V: TRBV25-1
CDR3: CASSETGSYNEQFF
DNA: TGTGCCAGCAGTGAGACAGGGTCCTACAATGAGCAGTTCTTC

J: TRBJ2-2
D: -
V: TRBV7-9
CDR3: CATELSTGELFF
DNA: TGTGCCACCGAACTAAGCACCGGGGAGCTGTTTTTT

J: TRBJ1-2
D: -
V: TRBV5-4
CDR3: CASSPAGANYGYTF
DNA: TGTGCCAGCAGCCCCGCCGGAGCTAACTATGGCTACACCTTC

J: TRBJ2-1
D: TRBD2
V: TRBV6-6
CDR3: CASTLAGGDNEQFF
DNA: TGTGCCAGCACCCTAGCGGGGGGAGATAATGAGCAGTTCTTC

J: TRBJ2-3
D: -
V: TRBV7-8
CDR3: CASSLRRAFSTDTQYF
DNA: TGTGCCAGCAGCTTACGGAGGGCCTTTAGCACAGATACGCAGTATTTT

J: TRBJ2-2
D: -
V: TRBV15
CDR3: CATSRWVGALGGELFF
DNA: TGTGCCACCAGCAGGTGGGTTGGGGCCCTGGGCGGGGAGCTGTTTTTT

J: TRBJ1-2
D: -
V: TRBV18
CDR3: CASSVDRDYGYTF
DNA: TGTGCCAGCTCAGTGGACAGAGACTATGGCTACACCTTC

J: TRBJ1-5
D: TRBD1
V: TRBV18
CDR3: CASSPQTGLNQPQHF
DNA: TGTGCCAGCTCACCCCAGACAGGGCTCAATCAGCCCCAGCATTTT

J: TRBJ2-1
D: TRBD2
V: TRBV7-8
CDR3: CASSERLAGGNEQFF
DNA: TGTGCCAGCAGCGAGCGACTAGCGGGAGGCAATGAGCAGTTCTTC

J: TRBJ2-7
D: -
V: TRBV11-3
CDR3: CASSFSAYEQYF
DNA: TGTGCCAGCAGCTTTAGCGCCTACGAGCAGTACTTC

J: TRBJ1-1
D: TRBD1
V: TRBV6-6
CDR3: CASSYSTGGTEAFF
DNA: TGTGCCAGCAGTTACTCGACAGGGGGCACTGAAGCTTTCTTT

J: TRBJ2-7
D: TRBD2
V: TRBV5-6
CDR3: CASDSGRPSGVEQYF
DNA: TGTGCCAGCGATAGCGGGAGGCCCTCCGGGGTTGAGCAGTACTTC

J: TRBJ2-3
D: TRBD1
V: TRBV14
CDR3: CARETGEF
DNA: TGTGCCCGGGAAACAGGGGAGTTT

J: TRBJ2-1
D: -
V: TRBV6-5
CDR3: CASRGPQRPYNEQFF
DNA: TGTGCCAGCAGGGGCCCCCAGCGGCCGTACAATGAGCAGTTCTTC

J: TRBJ2-1
D: TRBD2
V: TRBV7-2
CDR3: CASSTGLAVDNEQFF
DNA: TGTGCCAGCAGCACCGGACTAGCGGTTGACAATGAGCAGTTCTTC

J: TRBJ1-2
D: -
V: TRBV7-9
CDR3: CATPSEPYGYTF
DNA: TGTGCCACCCCTTCCGAGCCCTATGGCTACACCTTC

J: TRBJ1-2
D: TRBD1
V: TRBV4-1
CDR3: CASSQSQGAYAYGYTF
DNA: TGCGCCAGCAGCCAGTCACAGGGGGCGTACGCCTATGGCTACACCTTC

J: TRBJ1-2
D: -
V: TRBV6-4
CDR3: CASSERDTGGYTF
DNA: TGTGCCAGCAGTGAAAGGGACACTGGGGGCTACACCTTC

J: TRBJ2-5
D: -
V: TRBV7-3
CDR3: CASSLTVGGQETQYF
DNA: TGTGCCAGCAGCTTAACTGTGGGGGGCCAAGAGACCCAGTACTTC

J: TRBJ2-1
D: -
V: TRBV11-3
CDR3: CASSLVGNYNEQFF
DNA: TGTGCCAGCAGCTTAGTCGGGAACTACAATGAGCAGTTCTTC

J: TRBJ2-7
D: -
V: TRBV18
CDR3: CASSPQGSAYEQYF
DNA: TGTGCCAGCTCACCACAGGGGTCTGCCTACGAGCAGTACTTC

J: TRBJ2-7
D: -
V: TRBV7-2
CDR3: CASQAGTWAYEQYF
DNA: TGTGCCAGCCAAGCCGGGACATGGGCCTACGAGCAGTACTTC

J: TRBJ2-3
D: TRBD1
V: TRBV18
CDR3: CASSRPGQASTQYF
DNA: TGTGCCAGCTCACGCCCGGGACAGGCAAGTACGCAGTATTTT

J: TRBJ1-1
D: TRBD1
V: TRBV12-5
CDR3: CASRGDTEAFF
DNA: TGTGCTAGCAGGGGGGACACTGAAGCTTTCTTT

J: TRBJ1-1
D: TRBD1
V: TRBV29-1
CDR3: CSVEGTGEAFF
DNA: TGCAGCGTGGAGGGGACAGGTGAAGCTTTCTTT

J: TRBJ2-5
D: TRBD2
V: TRBV7-6
CDR3: CASSGGGQETQYF
DNA: TGTGCCAGCAGCGGGGGGGGGCAAGAGACCCAGTACTTC

J: TRBJ2-5
D: -
V: TRBV7-8
CDR3: CASSLAAGDTGGTQYF
DNA: TGTGCCAGCAGCTTAGCGGCAGGAGATACCGGGGGGACCCAGTACTTC

J: TRBJ2-6
D: -
V: TRBV15
CDR3: CATSRGQSSGANVLTF
DNA: TGTGCCACCAGCAGAGGACAGAGCTCTGGGGCCAACGTCCTGACTTTC

J: TRBJ2-1
D: -
V: TRBV6-5
CDR3: CASSRTGTTHNEQFF
DNA: TGTGCCAGCAGTCGGACCGGGACAACACACAATGAGCAGTTCTTC

J: TRBJ1-3
D: TRBD1
V: TRBV5-1
CDR3: CASSLALNRGDTIYF
DNA: TGCGCCAGCAGCTTGGCCCTCAACAGGGGAGACACCATATATTTT

J: TRBJ2-1
D: TRBD2
V: TRBV14
CDR3: CASSQEGPSGGYNEQFF
DNA: TGTGCCAGCAGCCAAGAAGGCCCTAGCGGCGGTTACAATGAGCAGTTCTTC